These 8 T cell receptor beta chains originate from one sample sequenced in a study of blood T cell repertoires in COVID-19. Generated by immunoSEQ multiplex PCR, the TCRdb table keeps only in-frame clones and is missing some. The profile shows about 300,000 clones, around nine tenths of them singletons. Sequenced sample: peripheral blood. The receptors come from a woman in her thirties with COVID-19, enrolled during active disease.

The chain employs TRBV14 and TRBJ2-4, with 12 positions matching TRBD1. The V segment lost 3 bases and the J segment 2 bases; nucleotides outside the gene matches: 2. This CDR3 is 16 amino acids long. Germline values: CDR1 SGHDN, CDR2 FVKESK. The CDR3, as DNA: TGTGCCAGCAGCCAGGGACAGGGGGCCACCAAAAACATTCAGTACTTC. Protein: CASSQGQGATKNIQYF.

The rearrangement links TRBV10-1 to TRBJ2-1; TRBD1 matches 12 bases. CDR3 size: 15 residues. V gave up 4 bases and J gave up 8 bases; unmatched junction bases: 6. CDR1 and CDR2 (germline): WNHNN, SYGVQD (reference sequence). The CDR3 reads CASSASGQGADEQFF. The CDR3 DNA reads as TGCGCCAGCAGTGCCTCGGGACAGGGGGCCGATGAGCAGTTCTTC.

This chain connects TRBV15 to TRBJ2-1, with D perhaps matching TRBD2 (7 bases). Trimming cost V 4 bases and J 1 base, with 11 bases left between them. There are 15 residues in the CDR3. Germline V gene data show CDR1 as LNHNV and CDR2 as YYDKDF (reference sequence). CDR3 loop: CATSTGRGSYNEQFF. For the CDR3, the DNA is TGTGCCACCAGCACGGGGAGGGGGTCCTACAATGAGCAGTTCTTC.

V usage is TRBV9 and J usage is TRBJ1-3; D might be TRBD1 (6 bases). Looked up from germline, CDR1 is SGDLS and CDR2 is YYNGEE. Trimming cost V 4 bases and J 4 bases, with 21 bases left between them. The CDR3 spans 17 residues. CDR3 sequence: CASSTMAGVRRGNTIYF. The CDR3, as DNA: TGTGCCAGCAGCACCATGGCAGGGGTTCGACGCGGAAACACCATATATTTT. The full variable domain, in which reference TRBV9 and TRBJ1-3 provide the parts outside the CDR3, is DSGVTQTPKHLITATGQRVTLRCSPRSGDLSVYWYQQSLDQGLQFLIQYYNGEERAKGNILERFSAQQFPDLHSELNLSSLELGDSALYFCASSTMAGVRRGNTIYFGEGSWLTVV.

The chain combines TRBV28 with TRBJ1-2; TRBD1 agrees at 7 bases. V lost 4 bases and J lost 0; bases outside the gene matches: 14. CDR3 length equals 18 residues. The V gene's germline CDR1 is MDHEN and CDR2 SYDVKM. The CDR3 loop reads CASSSPSRQGRANYGYTF. For the CDR3, the DNA is TGTGCCAGCAGTTCCCCCTCAAGACAGGGTCGAGCTAACTATGGCTACACCTTC.

The V call is TRBV19, the J call TRBJ1-1; 7 nucleotides agree with TRBD1. This CDR3 has 14 residues. Germline lookup yields CDR1 LNHDA and CDR2 SQIVND (reference sequence). After removal of 4 bases from V and 1 base from J, the junction contained 3 bases not matched to a gene. The CDR3 region is CASSTRQGNTEAFF. CDR3 DNA: TGTGCCAGTAGTACAAGACAGGGGAACACTGAAGCTTTCTTT.

The chain uses TRBV28 and TRBJ1-6, with D unclear. The CDR3 spans 14 residues. V was clipped by 5 bases and J by 0 bases, with 5 bases between them. CDR1 and CDR2 from the germline V gene are MDHEN and SYDVKM. DNA of the CDR3: TGTGCCAGCAGTATTAGCTCCTATAATTCACCCCTCCACTTT. Its translation: CASSISSYNSPLHF.

This clone was seen only a few times. The genes are TRBV2 and TRBJ1-5; D is possibly TRBD1 (6 bases). The CDR3 extends over 15 amino acids. The V and J ends lost 6 bases and 4 bases respectively, with 16 bases between them. The V gene's germline CDR1 is SNHLY and CDR2 FYNNEI. The CDR3 sequence: CASRRGAAGNQPQHF. CDR3 DNA sequence: TGTGCCAGCAGGAGGGGGGCAGCGGGGAATCAGCCCCAGCATTTT.